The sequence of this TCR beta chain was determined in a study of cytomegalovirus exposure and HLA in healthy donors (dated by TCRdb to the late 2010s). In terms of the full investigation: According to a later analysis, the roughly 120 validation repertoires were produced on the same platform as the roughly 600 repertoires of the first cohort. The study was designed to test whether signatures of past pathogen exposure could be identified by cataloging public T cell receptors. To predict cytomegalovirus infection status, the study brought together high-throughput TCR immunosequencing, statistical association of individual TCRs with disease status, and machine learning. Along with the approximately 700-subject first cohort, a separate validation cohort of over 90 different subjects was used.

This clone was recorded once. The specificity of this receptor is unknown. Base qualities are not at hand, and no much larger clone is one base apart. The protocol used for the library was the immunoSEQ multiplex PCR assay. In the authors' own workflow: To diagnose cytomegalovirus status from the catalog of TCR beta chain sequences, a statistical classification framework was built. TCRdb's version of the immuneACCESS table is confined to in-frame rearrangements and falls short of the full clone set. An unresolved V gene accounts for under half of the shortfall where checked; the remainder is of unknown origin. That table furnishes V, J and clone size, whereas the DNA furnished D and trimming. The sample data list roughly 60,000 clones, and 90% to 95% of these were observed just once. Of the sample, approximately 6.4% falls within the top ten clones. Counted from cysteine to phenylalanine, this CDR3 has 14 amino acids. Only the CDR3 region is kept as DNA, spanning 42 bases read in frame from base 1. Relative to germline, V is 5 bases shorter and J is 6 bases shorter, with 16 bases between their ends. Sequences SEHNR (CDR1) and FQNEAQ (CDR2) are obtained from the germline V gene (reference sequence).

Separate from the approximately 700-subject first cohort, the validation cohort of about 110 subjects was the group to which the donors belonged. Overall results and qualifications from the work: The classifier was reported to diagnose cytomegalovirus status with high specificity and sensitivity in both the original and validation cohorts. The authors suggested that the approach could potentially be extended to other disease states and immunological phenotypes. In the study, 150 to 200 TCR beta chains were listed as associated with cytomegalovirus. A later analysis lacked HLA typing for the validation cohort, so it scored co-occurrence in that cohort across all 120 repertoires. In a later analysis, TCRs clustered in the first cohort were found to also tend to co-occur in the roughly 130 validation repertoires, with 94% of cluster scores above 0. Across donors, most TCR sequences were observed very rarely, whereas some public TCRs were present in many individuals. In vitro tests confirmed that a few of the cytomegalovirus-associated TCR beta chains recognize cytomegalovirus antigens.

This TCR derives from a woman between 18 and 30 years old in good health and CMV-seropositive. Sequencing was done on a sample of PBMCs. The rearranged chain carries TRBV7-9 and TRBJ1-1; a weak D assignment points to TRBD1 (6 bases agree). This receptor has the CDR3 CASSRTGQPPEAFF. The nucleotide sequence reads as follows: TGTGCCAGCAGCCGAACCGGACAGCCACCTGAAGCTTTCTTT. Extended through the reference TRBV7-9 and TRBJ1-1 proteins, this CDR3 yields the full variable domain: DTGVSQNPRHKITKRGQNVTFRCDPISEHNRLYWYRQTLGQGPEFLTYFQNEAQLEKSRLLSDRFSAERPKGSFSTLEIQRTEQGDSAMYLCASSRTGQPPEAFFGQGTRLTVV.